This T cell receptor beta chain was retrieved from a study of T cell responses to AZD1222 COVID-19 vaccine. Findings and caveats of the study: Repertoires were obtained solely post-peak T cell response.

Profiled with immunoSEQ multiplex PCR; TCRdb holds only in-frame clones, not every one. The sample consists of approximately 100,000 clones, roughly 90% of them appearing once. CDR1 is MNHNS and CDR2 is SASEGT in the germline V gene. The V end was cut by 2 bases, the J end by 6 bases, with 13 bases between. CDR3 length: 15 residues. Details on this clone: Its antigen remains unknown.

The material sequenced was peripheral blood, taken on day 0 of AZD1222 vaccination. The chain combines TRBV6-1 with TRBJ1-4; D possibly corresponds to TRBD1 (5 bases). The TCR comes from an adult in good health. The DNA of the CDR3 is TGTGCCAGCAGTGAAACGGGGGGAGGAGATGAAAAACTGTTTTTT. As protein: CASSETGGGDEKLFF.